The 21 T cell receptor beta chains below were found in one sample sequenced in a study of cytomegalovirus exposure and HLA in healthy donors. The PCR had 60 Vbeta and 13 Jbeta primers. Profiled with immunoSEQ multiplex PCR; TCRdb holds only in-frame clones, not every one. The data hold 200,000 to 250,000 clones, with roughly four fifths observed a single time. Sample: PBMCs. The source of these receptors is a middle-aged woman in good health and CMV-seronegative.

This clone was seen more than once but under ten times. The chain carries TRBV27 and TRBJ2-7; 9 positions agree with TRBD2. The CDR3 is made up of 15 amino acids. The junction had 5 bases not matched to a gene; V was cut back by 4 bases and J by 1 base. Germline V gene sequence: CDR1 MNHEY, CDR2 SMNVEV (reference sequence). CDR3 region: CASSSAGGESYEQYF. The CDR3 DNA sequence: TGTGCCAGCAGTTCCGCGGGAGGGGAGTCCTACGAGCAGTACTTC.

This chain joins TRBV5-6 and TRBJ1-4; TRBD1 aligns across 7 bases. CDR1 is SGHDT and CDR2 is YYEEEE in the germline V gene. After removal of 5 bases from V and 5 bases from J, the junction contained 6 bases not matched to a gene. The CDR3 loop spans 14 amino acids. CDR3 residues: CASSTGDTNEKLFF. In DNA form, the CDR3 reads TGTGCCAGCAGTACAGGGGACACCAATGAAAAACTGTTTTTT.

This clone showed up just once. J is TRBJ2-2 and V is TRBV19; TRBD2 matches at 8 bases. Germline-derived CDR1 and CDR2 are LNHDA and SQIVND (reference sequence). This CDR3 spans 14 amino acids. Trimming at V came to 7 bases and at J to 7 bases, leaving 8 bases not matched to a gene. CDR3: CASIRLAGFGELFF. The CDR3 DNA sequence: TGTGCCAGTATCCGTCTAGCGGGCTTCGGGGAGCTGTTTTTT.

The chain joins TRBV7-2 to TRBJ2-1; 14 nucleotides align to TRBD2. Looked up from germline, CDR1 is SGHTA and CDR2 is FQGNSA. V lost 3 bases, J lost 4 bases, and 5 bases stayed unmatched. The CDR3 loop spans 17 amino acids. The CDR3 here is CASSFQTSGRVYNEQFF. Here the CDR3 DNA reads TGTGCCAGCAGCTTTCAGACTAGCGGGAGGGTATACAATGAGCAGTTCTTC.

The V gene is TRBV12-5, the J gene TRBJ1-1; TRBD1 is a possible D gene (5 bases). In germline, CDR1 is LGHNT, CDR2 FRNRAP. With 5 bases removed from V and 1 base from J, the gap between germline ends came to 17 bases. The CDR3 length is 16 residues. CDR3 DNA sequence: TGTGCTAGTGGTCTCCCTGGGGCAGGGTGGAACACTGAAGCTTTCTTT. It translates to CASGLPGAGWNTEAFF.

This chain connects TRBV2 to TRBJ1-5; no clear D gene. There are 15 residues in the CDR3. Germline V lookup: CDR1 SNHLY, CDR2 FYNNEI. Trimming cost V 6 bases and J 0 bases, with 12 bases left between them. CDR3 sequence reads: CASRRREDSNQPQHF. In nucleotides, the CDR3 is TGTGCCAGCAGGCGCCGGGAGGATAGCAATCAGCCCCAGCATTTT.

This chain links TRBV19 with TRBJ1-1, with D hard to call. In germline, CDR1 is LNHDA, CDR2 SQIVND (reference sequence). CDR3 length: 15 amino acids. V was cut by 5 bases and J by 1 base, with 14 bases left in between. The CDR3 here is CASSDLRPGNTEAFF. The CDR3 bases are TGTGCCAGTAGTGATCTACGGCCGGGGAACACTGAAGCTTTCTTT. Full variable domain (rest looked up from reference TRBV19 and TRBJ1-1): DGGITQSPKYLFRKEGQNVTLSCEQNLNHDAMYWYRQDPGQGLRLIYYSQIVNDFQKGDIAEGYSVSREKKESFPLTVTSAQKNPTAFYLCASSDLRPGNTEAFFGQGTRLTVV.

This clone has a handful of counts. CDR3 coding DNA: TGTGCCAGCAGTCCGGCAGGTATCACAGATACGCAGTATTTT. The encoded protein is CASSPAGITDTQYF. The rearrangement links TRBV28 to TRBJ2-3; D call uncertain. V dropped 5 bases and J dropped 2 bases, with 11 bases sitting between them. Germline CDR1 and CDR2: MDHEN and SYDVKM. The CDR3 length is 14 residues. Drawing the rest from reference TRBV28 and TRBJ2-3, the complete variable domain is DVKVTQSSRYLVKRTGEKVFLECVQDMDHENMFWYRQDPGLGLRLIYFSYDVKMKEKGDIPEGYSVSREKKERFSLILESASTNQTSMYLCASSPAGITDTQYFGPGTRLTVL.

This chain uses TRBV25-1 with TRBJ1-4; possible D gene TRBD1, 6 bases. Germline-derived CDR1 and CDR2 are MGHDK and SYGVNS. The V end lost 2 bases, the J end lost 4 bases, and 17 bases lay between the germline ends. CDR3 length: 17 residues. The CDR3 loop is CASSENNRDLFNEKLFF. Written as DNA, the CDR3 is TGTGCCAGCAGTGAAAACAACAGGGACCTCTTTAATGAAAAACTGTTTTTT.

This rearrangement joins TRBV10-1 to TRBJ1-1; D not resolved. Germline CDR1 WNHNN, CDR2 SYGVQD (reference sequence). The CDR3 has 13 residues. V gave up 3 bases and J gave up 0 bases, with 5 bases separating them. Here the CDR3 DNA reads TGCGCCAGCAGTGACGGGATGAACACTGAAGCTTTCTTT. It encodes CASSDGMNTEAFF.

This clone came up once. The CDR3 sequence: CASSLGTSDYEQYF. Written as DNA, the CDR3 is TGTGCCAGCAGCCTTGGGACTAGCGACTACGAGCAGTACTTC. The chain links TRBV11-1 to TRBJ2-7; 10 positions match TRBD2. Germline CDR1 and CDR2: SGHAT and FQDESV (reference sequence). The CDR3 contains 14 residues. The V and J ends lost 5 bases and 3 bases, in that order; junction bases with no gene match: 4.

The genes are TRBV11-1 and TRBJ2-7; tentative D call: TRBD1 (6 bases). V lost 2 bases to trimming and J lost 4 bases, with 6 bases between them. CDR1 and CDR2 from the germline V gene are SGHAT and FQDESV (reference sequence). This CDR3 region has 12 residues. CDR3 region: CASSLRGYEQYF. CDR3 in DNA: TGTGCCAGCAGCTTAAGGGGGTACGAGCAGTACTTC.

This clone was found once. This chain connects TRBV30 to TRBJ2-7, with D possibly being TRBD1 (5 bases). The germline V gene encodes CDR1 GTSNPN and CDR2 SVGIG (reference sequence). This CDR3 is 13 amino acids long. V was shortened by 2 bases and J by 2 bases, with 10 bases between the two germline ends. CDR3 residues: CAWSSRAPYEQYF. Written as DNA, the CDR3 is TGTGCCTGGAGTTCCAGGGCCCCCTACGAGCAGTACTTC. The entire variable domain, with the rest obtained from reference TRBV30 and TRBJ2-7, is as follows: SQTIHQWPATLVQPVGSPLSLECTVEGTSNPNLYWYRQAAGRGLQLLFYSVGIGQISSEVPQNLSASRPQDRQFILSSKKLLLSDSGFYLCAWSSRAPYEQYFGPGTRLTVT.

V and J are TRBV5-1 and TRBJ1-2, with a tentative D call TRBD1 (6 bases). The CDR3 totals 17 residues. With 4 bases removed from V and 6 bases from J, the gap between germline ends came to 25 bases. Germline-derived CDR1 and CDR2 are SGHRS and YFSETQ. The CDR3 is CASSPSTRGGVDHGYTF. CDR3 in DNA: TGCGCCAGCAGCCCCTCGACGCGGGGGGGCGTAGACCATGGCTACACCTTC.

This clone was detected only a few times. The chain has TRBV4-1 and TRBJ2-7; 12 positions agree with TRBD2. Germline lookup yields CDR1 MGHRA and CDR2 YSYEKL. V trimming: 1 base; J trimming: 11 bases; junction bases outside the gene matches: 12. CDR3 length: 16 amino acids. CDR3 sequence (DNA): TGCGCCAGCAGCCAAGTCTTTCCTCTAGCGGGAGGGCGCGAGTACTTC. Amino acid sequence: CASSQVFPLAGGREYF.

This rearrangement joins TRBV30 to TRBJ1-3; perhaps TRBD1 as D (5 bases). The CDR3 extends over 15 amino acids. Per germline, CDR1 GTSNPN and CDR2 SVGIG (reference sequence). Trimming took off 0 bases at V and 0 bases at J, with 9 bases between the two ends. The CDR3 protein is CAWSVGASSGNTIYF. The CDR3 DNA reads as TGTGCCTGGAGTGTAGGGGCGAGCTCTGGAAACACCATATATTTT.

The CDR3 coding sequence is TGTGCCACCAGCAGAGATACAAGACTAGCGGGCCTTAATGAGCAGTTCTTC. Translated: CATSRDTRLAGLNEQFF. This chain joins TRBV15 and TRBJ2-1; 10 bases align to TRBD2. CDR3 length: 17 residues. The V segment lost 0 bases and the J segment 7 bases; nucleotides outside the gene matches: 9. Germline assignment: CDR1 LNHNV and CDR2 YYDKDF (reference sequence).

This clone appeared a single time. The genes are TRBV21-1 and TRBJ1-4; TRBD1, the table's D call, was not compared with the DNA. TRBV21-1 is given as a pseudogene. This CDR3 has 18 amino acids. CDR3 protein: CASSKEGDTGLILRKLFF. The CDR3 DNA is TGTGCCAGCAGCAAAGAAGGGGATACAGGGTTGATTCTTAGGAAACTGTTTTTT.

This clone was counted a single time. The chain recombines TRBV7-9 with TRBJ2-7; possible D gene TRBD2, 6 bases. The CDR3 covers 15 residues. V was trimmed by 1 base and J by 3 bases, leaving 13 bases between them. From germline, CDR1 is SEHNR and CDR2 FQNEAQ (reference sequence). The CDR3 loop is CASSLGGEEGYEQYF. CDR3 DNA sequence: TGTGCCAGCAGCTTAGGCGGGGAGGAAGGCTACGAGCAGTACTTC.

This clone showed up just a few times. The chain uses TRBV2 and TRBJ1-4; no reliable D call. The CDR3 has 15 residues. Germline V CDR1 and CDR2: SNHLY, FYNNEI. Trimming left V 2 bases short and J 8 bases short, with 15 bases between. CDR3 residues: CASSEMGRVGEKLFF. The CDR3 DNA is TGTGCCAGCAGTGAAATGGGGAGGGTAGGGGAAAAACTGTTTTTT. Full variable domain (rest looked up from reference TRBV2 and TRBJ1-4): EPEVTQTPSHQVTQMGQEVILRCVPISNHLYFYWYRQILGQKVEFLVSFYNNEISEKSEIFDDQFSVERPDGSNFTLKIRSTKLEDSAMYFCASSEMGRVGEKLFFGSGTQLSVL.

This chain connects TRBV4-1 to TRBJ2-3; 9 positions agree with TRBD2. The germline gives CDR1 MGHRA, CDR2 YSYEKL. The length of the CDR3 is 18 residues. Trimming at V came to 0 bases and at J to 2 bases, leaving 9 bases not matched to a gene. CDR3 loop: CASSQEPAGGLYTDTQYF. The CDR3 DNA is TGCGCCAGCAGCCAAGAACCGGCGGGAGGGCTTTACACAGATACGCAGTATTTT.